This TCR beta chain was retrieved from a study of sequential checkpoint blockade in melanoma. For the study at large: Randomization was 1:1 between first-line nivolumab→ipilimumab and ipilimumab→nivolumab. Each arm's sequence ended with maintenance nivolumab.

The CDR3 covers 14 residues. The germline CDR1 and CDR2 sequences are MNHNY and SVGAGI (reference sequence). V dropped 5 bases and J dropped 0 bases, with 10 bases sitting between them. The treatment is: randomized to nivolumab then ipilimumab (arm A) or the reverse (arm B). None of the patients previously received DNA-damaging chemotherapy. From thawed PBMCs, live CD3+CD8+ cells negative for CD19 and CD56 were sorted. Only in-frame clones appear in the TCRdb table, and some are missing; sequencing was by immunoSEQ multiplex PCR. There are roughly 1,300 clones in the sample; about 65% occur only once, and around 52% lies in the top ten.

The sequence was collected from a human donor with melanoma. The sequencing used CD8+ T cells sorted from blood (inferred from file names), collected from a patient given nivolumab and ipilimumab in sequence. The chain couples TRBV6-6 to TRBJ1-2; D is possibly TRBD1 (6 bases). The CDR3 DNA follows: TGTGCCAGCAGTAACCGGGACACTAACTATGGCTACACCTTC. Translated, it gives CASSNRDTNYGYTF.